The 21 T cell receptor beta chains listed next were all sequenced from one sample in a study of lymphopenia after photon versus proton radiotherapy. Using immunoSEQ multiplex PCR, the repertoire was profiled, and TCRdb retains in-frame clones only, with some absent. The repertoire includes about 7,300 clones, 90% to 95% of them detected once, and under 2% sits in the top ten. This sample comprised peripheral blood, obtained from a patient treated with photon-based radiotherapy. These receptors were collected from a woman between 50 and 59 years old with cholangiocarcinoma.

Here the CDR3 DNA reads TGCAGCGCGGAGGGACAGGGGTCCTACGAGCAGTACTTC. This sequence encodes CSAEGQGSYEQYF. This sequence joins TRBV29-1 and TRBJ2-7, with 10 nucleotides matching TRBD1. The germline CDR1 and CDR2 sequences are SQVTM and ANQGSEA. The V gene end was trimmed by 7 bases and the J gene end by 1 base; junction bases not matched to a gene: 4. The CDR3 sequence is 13 residues long.

V is TRBV30 and J is TRBJ2-1; tentative D call: TRBD2 (7 bases). CDR3 length: 14 amino acids. Germline CDR1 GTSNPN, CDR2 SVGIG (reference sequence). Trimming shortened V by 8 bases and J by 7 bases, and 21 bases separated the two germline ends. This CDR3 reads CAGTGGSPANEQFF. The CDR3 DNA reads as TGTGCCGGGACGGGGGGCTCCCCGGCAAATGAGCAGTTCTTC.

This chain links TRBV6-1 with TRBJ1-4; D call uncertain. V dropped 2 bases and J dropped 8 bases, with 24 bases sitting between them. From germline, CDR1 is MNHNS and CDR2 SASEGT. The length of the CDR3 is 18 residues. The DNA for the CDR3 is TGTGCCAGCAGTGAAAGTCGAAGGACGGGTCTAGTGGGGGAAAAACTGTTTTTT. It yields the protein CASSESRRTGLVGEKLFF.

The chain carries TRBV7-2 and TRBJ1-5; D is unclear. Trimming left V 1 base short and J 5 bases short, with 15 bases between. The CDR3 is 16 amino acids. Germline V gives CDR1 SGHTA, CDR2 FQGNSA. CDR3 DNA: TGTGCCAGCAGCTTAGTTCCATACAGCGGCCATCAGCCCCAGCATTTT. This encodes CASSLVPYSGHQPQHF.

The chain joins TRBV18 to TRBJ1-5; 7 nucleotides agree with TRBD1. Germline CDR1 reads KGHSH; CDR2 reads LQKENI. The J segment lost 9 bases and the V segment lost 2 bases, leaving 1 base of the junction unmatched. The length of the CDR3 is 12 residues. The CDR3 sequence: CASSPNRGPQHF. DNA of the CDR3: TGTGCCAGCTCACCAAACAGGGGGCCCCAGCATTTT.

Concerning this clone: Its ends do not fully match the called genes, so a read error is possible. The CDR3 sequence: CASSQVRQIKIF. DNA for the CDR3: TGCGCCAGCAGCCAAGTTAGACAGATAAAAATCTTC. The chain combines TRBV4-3 with TRBJ2-6; possible D gene TRBD1, 5 bases. Germline values: CDR1 LGHNA, CDR2 YSLEER. This CDR3 is 12 amino acids long.

The chain recombines TRBV7-9 with TRBJ2-7, with TRBD2 as a possible D gene (6 bases). The V end was cut by 4 bases, the J end by 3 bases, with 16 bases between. This CDR3 comprises 15 residues. From germline, CDR1 is SEHNR and CDR2 FQNEAQ (reference sequence). The CDR3 DNA is TGTGCCAGCAGCTACGGTATAAATAGCGGCTACGAGCAGTACTTC. It encodes CASSYGINSGYEQYF.

The chain uses TRBV30 and TRBJ2-5; TRBD2 matches 14 bases. V lost 4 bases and J lost 5; bases outside the gene matches: 9. This CDR3 region has 16 residues. Per germline, CDR1 GTSNPN and CDR2 SVGIG (reference sequence). CDR3 region: CAWKLPGLAGVETQYF. For the CDR3, the DNA is TGTGCCTGGAAACTCCCGGGACTAGCGGGGGTGGAGACCCAGTACTTC.

The chain is built from TRBV7-2 and TRBJ1-2, with TRBD1 matching over 8 bases. The CDR3 is 15 residues long. V gave up 5 bases and J gave up 8 bases; unmatched junction bases: 13. Germline assignment: CDR1 SGHTA and CDR2 FQGNSA. The CDR3 sequence is CASSPRDRRPAGYTF. CDR3 bases: TGTGCCAGCAGCCCACGGGACAGGCGGCCCGCCGGCTACACCTTC.

This sequence joins TRBV5-5 and TRBJ1-2; D perhaps matches TRBD1 (5 bases). This CDR3 is built from 14 residues. Germline V gives CDR1 SGHKS, CDR2 YYEKEE (reference sequence). Trimming took 6 bases from V and 2 from J, leaving 14 bases between them. The CDR3 DNA reads as TGTGCCAGCACTTGGGGGGACTACAACTATGGCTACACCTTC. Its protein product is CASTWGDYNYGYTF.

The chain recombines TRBV10-2 with TRBJ2-1; perhaps TRBD2 as D (5 bases). This CDR3 region has 19 residues. Germline CDR1 WSHSY, CDR2 SAAADI. The V and J ends lost 0 bases and 1 base respectively, with 19 bases between them. DNA of the CDR3: TGCGCCAGCAGTGAGTCGCCGGGTGGGAGCCAAGGGTCCTACAATGAGCAGTTCTTC. Translating gives CASSESPGGSQGSYNEQFF.

The chain combines TRBV5-1 with TRBJ1-1; tentatively, D is TRBD1 (6 bases). CDR1 is SGHRS, CDR2 YFSETQ, per germline. The CDR3 has 15 amino acids. V lost 3 bases and J lost 5, with 17 bases in between. In nucleotides, the CDR3 is TGCGCCAGCAGCTCAGGACCGGGACATAGGACTGAAGCTTTCTTT. This gives the protein CASSSGPGHRTEAFF.

V is TRBV7-9 and J is TRBJ2-1, with D hard to call. The CDR3 sequence is 14 residues long. The V end lost 6 bases, the J end lost 0 bases, and 9 bases lay between the germline ends. Per the germline V gene, CDR1 is SEHNR and CDR2 is FQNEAQ (reference sequence). Here the CDR3 DNA reads TGTGCCAGCAGACACCAGAGCTCCTACAATGAGCAGTTCTTC. This gives the protein CASRHQSSYNEQFF.

CDR3: CASSPGGLQGDTQYF. The CDR3 DNA reads TGTGCCAGCAGTCCGGGGGGGCTACAAGGAGATACGCAGTATTTT. The chain combines TRBV28 with TRBJ2-3; 8 bases are a match to TRBD2. Per germline, CDR1 MDHEN and CDR2 SYDVKM. CDR3 length: 15 amino acids. V was pared by 5 bases and J by 5 bases, with 9 bases of the junction left unmatched.

V usage is TRBV5-4 and J usage is TRBJ1-2, with no clear D. V lost 2 bases to trimming and J lost 2 bases, with 10 bases between them. The V gene's germline CDR1 is SGHNT and CDR2 YYREEE (reference sequence). The CDR3 totals 14 residues. The CDR3 nucleotides are TGTGCCAGCAGCTTCCCCCAGTTAAACTATGGCTACACCTTC. It is translated as CASSFPQLNYGYTF.

The rearrangement uses TRBV9 and TRBJ2-7; 7 bases are a match to TRBD2. Germline V gene sequence: CDR1 SGDLS, CDR2 YYNGEE. J was trimmed by 6 bases and V by 3 bases; bases with no gene match: 9. The CDR3 loop spans 14 amino acids. The CDR3 reads CASSASGPGGEQYF. The CDR3 DNA reads TGTGCCAGCAGCGCCTCCGGCCCGGGAGGCGAGCAGTACTTC.

The V call is TRBV2, the J call TRBJ1-2; D possibly corresponds to TRBD1 (6 bases). The CDR3 extends over 13 amino acids. Per germline, CDR1 SNHLY and CDR2 FYNNEI. V lost 6 bases to trimming and J lost 3 bases, with 11 bases between them. The CDR3 DNA reads TGTGCCAGCAGAGGGGGACACCACTATGGCTACACCTTC. It encodes CASRGGHHYGYTF. Using reference TRBV2 and TRBJ1-2 for the parts outside the CDR3, the full variable domain is EPEVTQTPSHQVTQMGQEVILRCVPISNHLYFYWYRQILGQKVEFLVSFYNNEISEKSEIFDDQFSVERPDGSNFTLKIRSTKLEDSAMYFCASRGGHHYGYTFGSGTRLTVV.

The V gene is TRBV5-1, the J gene TRBJ1-2, with 8 bases fitting TRBD1. This CDR3 comprises 15 residues. CDR1 and CDR2 from the germline V gene are SGHRS and YFSETQ. J was trimmed by 8 bases and V by 1 base; bases with no gene match: 10. CDR3: CASSLLSGGFDGYTF. The CDR3 nucleotides read TGCGCCAGCAGCTTGCTTTCAGGGGGCTTTGACGGCTACACCTTC. Using reference TRBV5-1 and TRBJ1-2 for the parts outside the CDR3, the full variable domain is KAGVTQTPRYLIKTRGQQVTLSCSPISGHRSVSWYQQTPGQGLQFLFEYFSETQRNKGNFPGRFSGRQFSNSRSEMNVSTLELGDSALYLCASSLLSGGFDGYTFGSGTRLTVV.

The table lists this clone with a few counts. V gene TRBV11-2 combines with J gene TRBJ2-5; D is possibly TRBD2 (5 bases). Germline CDR1 SGHAT, CDR2 FQNNGV. The CDR3 sequence is 15 residues long. Trimming took 1 base from V and 2 from J, leaving 11 bases between them. As DNA, the CDR3 is TGTGCCAGCAGCTTAGGGCAACTAGTACAAGAGACCCAGTACTTC. This codes for CASSLGQLVQETQYF. Full variable domain (outside the CDR3, taken from reference TRBV11-2 and TRBJ2-5): EAGVAQSPRYKIIEKRQSVAFWCNPISGHATLYWYQQILGQGPKLLIQFQNNGVVDDSQLPKDRFSAERLKGVDSTLKIQPAKLEDSAVYLCASSLGQLVQETQYFGPGTRLLVL.

The chain employs TRBV16 and TRBJ1-4; 9 bases align to TRBD1. V lost 4 bases, J lost 8 bases, and 8 bases stayed unmatched. The CDR3 contains 15 residues. Germline V CDR1 and CDR2: KGHSY, FQNENV. The CDR3 here is CASSLSGTGNEKLFF. DNA of the CDR3: TGTGCCAGCAGCCTCTCCGGGACAGGGAACGAAAAACTGTTTTTT. Variable domain in full (rest from reference TRBV16 and TRBJ1-4): GEEVAQTPKHLVRGEGQKAKLYCAPIKGHSYVFWYQQVLKNEFKFLISFQNENVFDETGMPKERFSAKCLPNSPCSLEIQATKLEDSAVYFCASSLSGTGNEKLFFGSGTQLSVL.

V gene TRBV19 combines with J gene TRBJ2-2, with D perhaps matching TRBD2 (6 bases). The V end was cut by 0 bases, the J end by 5 bases, with 10 bases between. The CDR3 sequence is 15 residues long. CDR1 LNHDA and CDR2 SQIVND come from the germline V gene (reference sequence). CDR3 sequence reads: CASSIDGGVTGELFF. The CDR3 nucleotides read TGTGCCAGTAGTATAGACGGAGGGGTTACCGGGGAGCTGTTTTTT.